This TCR beta chain stems from a study of shared clonotypes between healthy human individuals. Study conclusions and caveats: Among donors, clonotype sharing was expected to be affected by sequencing depth.

With respect to this clone: The antigen remains undetermined.

Assay execution took place at the deep level. Methods used by the authors: Quality scores were absent from the junction-only immunoSEQ sequences, so filtering differed. TCRdb's table, derived via immunoSEQ multiplex PCR, lists solely in-frame clones and lacks some. V, J and clone size are taken as reported in that table, and D and trimming were inferred from the DNA itself. The table lists about 490,000 clones, approximately 79% of them singletons. J was trimmed by 8 bases and V by 3 bases; bases with no gene match: 4. Germline CDR1 is MDHEN and CDR2 is SYDVKM. The CDR3 runs to 14 residues. This TCR came from a woman between 40 and 50 years old in good health. Some clones in this sample may be carry-over from other donors' samples. Sequenced sample: PBMCs. The V and J genes are TRBV28 and TRBJ2-1; TRBD1 agrees at 10 bases. The CDR3 here is CASSFFGQGDEQFF. The CDR3 nucleotides are TGTGCCAGCAGTTTTTTTGGACAGGGGGATGAGCAGTTCTTC.